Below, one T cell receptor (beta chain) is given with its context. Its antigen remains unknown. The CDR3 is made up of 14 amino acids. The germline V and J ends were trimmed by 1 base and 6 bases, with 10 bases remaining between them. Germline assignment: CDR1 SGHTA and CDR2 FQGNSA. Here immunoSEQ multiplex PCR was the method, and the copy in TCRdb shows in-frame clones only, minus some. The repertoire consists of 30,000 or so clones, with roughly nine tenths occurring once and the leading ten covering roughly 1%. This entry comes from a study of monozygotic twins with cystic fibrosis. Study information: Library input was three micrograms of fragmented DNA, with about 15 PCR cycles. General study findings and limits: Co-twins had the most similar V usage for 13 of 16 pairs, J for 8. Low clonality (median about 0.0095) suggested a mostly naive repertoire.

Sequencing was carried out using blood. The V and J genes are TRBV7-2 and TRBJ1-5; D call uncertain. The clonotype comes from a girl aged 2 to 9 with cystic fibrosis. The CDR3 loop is CASSLGQEGQPQHF. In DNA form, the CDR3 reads TGTGCCAGCAGCTTAGGGCAGGAGGGTCAGCCCCAGCATTTT. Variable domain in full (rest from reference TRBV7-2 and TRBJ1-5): GAGVSQSPSNKVTEKGKDVELRCDPISGHTALYWYRQSLGQGLEFLIYFQGNSAPDKSGLPSDRFSAERTGGSVSTLTIQRTQQEDSAVYLCASSLGQEGQPQHFGDGTRLSIL.